The 24 T cell receptor beta chains listed next were all sequenced from one sample in a study of breast tumors, draining lymph nodes, adjacent tissues. TCRdb passed the multiplex PCR reads through MiXCR, listing each CDR3 protein once. Here the sample spans approximately 230,000 distinct CDR3 sequences, roughly a third being singletons. The lymph nodes were axillary draining lymph nodes from breast cancer patients. Sequenced: axillary lymph node tissue. The receptor source for this set is a female donor with breast cancer. Some clones in this sample may be carry-over from other donors' samples.

This clonotype was observed many times. The V and J genes are TRBV19 and TRBJ2-2; 8 bases agree with TRBD1. J was trimmed by 7 bases and V by 3 bases; bases with no gene match: 10. Germline CDR1 reads LNHDA; CDR2 reads SQIVND (reference sequence). The CDR3 runs to 16 residues. CDR3 in amino acids: CASSMLTGGSGGELFF. The CDR3 region has the DNA TGTGCCAGTAGTATGTTAACAGGGGGAAGCGGCGGGGAGCTGTTTTTT.

This clonotype was picked up many times. This chain links TRBV14 with TRBJ2-1; TRBD2 matches 13 bases. Trimming removed 3 bases from V and 6 bases from J; junction bases left unmatched: 11. Germline CDR1 and CDR2: SGHDN and FVKESK. This CDR3 contains 18 residues. The DNA for the CDR3 is TGTGCCAGCAGCCATTACCGACTAGCGGGGGGCACAATCAATGAGCAGTTCTTC. This translates into CASSHYRLAGGTINEQFF.

This clonotype was recorded many times. The genes are TRBV9 and TRBJ2-3; possibly TRBD2 for D (6 bases). The CDR3 covers 16 residues. Trimming stripped 0 bases from V and 1 base from J, with 12 bases between. CDR1 is SGDLS and CDR2 is YYNGEE in the germline V gene. The CDR3 spells CASSVGVSGRTDTQYF. The CDR3 region has the DNA TGTGCCAGCAGCGTAGGAGTTAGCGGACGCACAGATACGCAGTATTTT.

This clonotype was picked up many times. The J gene is TRBJ2-3, the V gene TRBV6-6; D is uncertain. The CDR3 is 13 amino acids. V was trimmed by 2 bases and J by 7 bases, leaving 10 bases between them. Germline loops: CDR1 MNHNY, CDR2 SVGAGI (reference sequence). The CDR3 loop is CASSYPYRNTQYF. Here the CDR3 DNA reads TGTGCCAGCAGTTACCCCTACAGAAATACGCAGTATTTT.

A word on this clonotype: A much more abundant neighbour one base away suggests this may be a read error. The rearrangement links TRBV9 to TRBJ1-4, with a possible D match to TRBD1 (5 bases). Germline CDR1 is SGDLS and CDR2 is YYNGEE. CDR3 length equals 14 residues. The CDR3 region is CASSVGVANEKLSF. CDR3 DNA sequence: TGTGCCAGCAGCGTGGGGGTAGCTAATGAAAAACTGTCTTTT. Based on the CDR3 plus reference TRBV9 and TRBJ1-4, the full variable domain is DSGVTQTPKHLITATGQRVTLRCSPRSGDLSVYWYQQSLDQGLQFLIQYYNGEERAKGNILERFSAQQFPDLHSELNLSSLELGDSALYFCASSVGVANEKLSFGSGTQLSVL.

This clonotype has at least ten counts. CDR3 loop: CASSFGRTDTQYF. CDR3 in DNA: TGTGCCAGCAGCTTTGGGCGCACAGATACGCAGTATTTT. The V call is TRBV7-9, the J call TRBJ2-3; D not certain. Trimming pared 3 bases from V and 1 base from J, leaving 5 bases between. Per the germline V gene, CDR1 is SEHNR and CDR2 is FQNEAQ (reference sequence). CDR3 length equals 13 residues.

Of note for this clonotype: A much larger clone sits a single nucleotide away, making a read error possible. The V and J genes are TRBV7-9 and TRBJ1-2; 10 nucleotides align to TRBD1. Per the germline V gene, CDR1 is SEHNR and CDR2 is FQNEAQ (reference sequence). The CDR3 runs to 15 residues. The CDR3 spells CASSQRTGGNYGYPF. The CDR3 nucleotides are TGTGCCAGCAGCCAGAGGACAGGGGGAAACTATGGCTACCCCTTC.

The chain has TRBV20-1 and TRBJ2-3; 7 bases align to TRBD2. The V and J ends lost 0 bases and 5 bases, in that order; junction bases with no gene match: 5. The CDR3 contains 14 residues. Germline V gene data show CDR1 as DFQATT and CDR2 as SNEGSKA (reference sequence). The chain's CDR3 is CSARDPGGVDTQYF. DNA for the CDR3: TGCAGTGCTAGAGACCCGGGAGGTGTAGATACGCAGTATTTT.

This clonotype was counted at least ten times. The DNA for the CDR3 is TGTGCCAGCAGCTTAAGACGAAGCCCGGAGGTCTCAGATGGCTACACCTTC. Its translation: CASSLRRSPEVSDGYTF. The rearrangement uses TRBV11-2 and TRBJ1-2; D unclear. This CDR3 has 17 residues. V shed 2 bases and J shed 6 bases, with 22 bases lying between them. The germline CDR1 and CDR2 sequences are SGHAT and FQNNGV. The variable domain in full, with the rest retrieved from reference TRBV11-2 and TRBJ1-2, is EAGVAQSPRYKIIEKRQSVAFWCNPISGHATLYWYQQILGQGPKLLIQFQNNGVVDDSQLPKDRFSAERLKGVDSTLKIQPAKLEDSAVYLCASSLRRSPEVSDGYTFGSGTRLTVV.

This clonotype was observed at least ten times. The chain employs TRBV7-2 and TRBJ2-7; D might be TRBD1 or TRBD2, each matching 5 bases. V shed 5 bases and J shed 0 bases, with 14 bases lying between them. This CDR3 comprises 15 residues. CDR1 SGHTA and CDR2 FQGNSA come from the germline V gene. CDR3 loop: CASSPPGRLSYEQYF. CDR3 sequence (DNA): TGTGCCAGCAGCCCACCGGGACGGCTCTCCTACGAGCAGTACTTC.

The CDR3 DNA reads as TGTGCCAGCAGACTCCCGGGACTGTGGCAGCCCCAGCATTTT. This gives the protein CASRLPGLWQPQHF. The chain recombines TRBV2 with TRBJ1-5; a weak D match, TRBD1 (5 bases). Per the germline V gene, CDR1 is SNHLY and CDR2 is FYNNEI. The CDR3 consists of 14 residues. V was clipped by 6 bases and J by 7 bases, with 16 bases between them.

This clonotype appeared many times. The chain joins TRBV6-6 to TRBJ1-5; D unclear. The CDR3 covers 15 residues. Germline V lookup: CDR1 MNHNY, CDR2 SVGAGI (reference sequence). The V gene lost 5 bases and the J gene lost 3 bases, with 14 bases spanning the gap. CDR3: CASSTSDGFNQPQHF. In DNA form, the CDR3 reads TGTGCCAGCAGTACCTCGGACGGATTCAATCAGCCCCAGCATTTT.

This clonotype turned up a few times. The junction does not match germline at one end; this may be a read error. The rearrangement joins TRBV7-6 to TRBJ2-1, with a tentative D call TRBD2 (5 bases). In germline, CDR1 is SGHVS, CDR2 FNYEAQ. The CDR3 totals 17 residues. The CDR3 coding sequence is TGTGCCAGCAGCTCCCTTGGTTCCAGCCCTAGCTACAATCAGCAGTTCTTC. It yields the protein CASSSLGSSPSYNQQFF.

Many counts were recorded for this clonotype. The germline gene is not matched at one end of the junction; a read error may be the cause. The CDR3 nucleotides are TGTGCCAGCAGCTCACCGGGACAGTCCTCCAATGAGCAGTTCTTC. It encodes CASSSPGQSSNEQFF. The chain carries TRBV7-6 and TRBJ2-1; 7 bases line up with TRBD1. There are 15 residues in the CDR3. Germline CDR1 reads SGHVS; CDR2 reads FNYEAQ.

The chain joins TRBV4-3 to TRBJ1-1; no clear D gene. Germline V gene sequence: CDR1 LGHNA, CDR2 YSLEER. The ends were cut back, 0 bases at V and 1 base at J, with 9 bases in the middle. This CDR3 is 15 amino acids long. DNA of the CDR3: TGCGCCAGCAGCCAAGAGGGCATCGGGAACACTGAAGCTTTCTTT. Residues: CASSQEGIGNTEAFF.

The table lists this clonotype with many counts. The CDR3 loop is CASSTGVSFGYTF. CDR3 DNA sequence: TGTGCCAGCAGCACTGGGGTGTCCTTTGGCTACACCTTC. The V gene is TRBV6-5, the J gene TRBJ1-2; D gene unclear. Germline CDR1 is MNHEY and CDR2 is SVGAGI. The CDR3 runs 13 residues. V lost 6 bases to trimming and J lost 7 bases, with 15 bases between them.

This clonotype was counted ten times or more. The chain couples TRBV14 to TRBJ2-7; TRBD1 might be the D (5 bases). V lost 3 bases, J lost 9 bases, and 12 bases lay in between. Germline V lookup: CDR1 SGHDN, CDR2 FVKESK. The CDR3 covers 12 residues. CDR3 in amino acids: CASSQAGQVQYF. CDR3 nucleotides: TGTGCCAGCAGCCAGGCAGGGCAGGTGCAGTACTTC.

This clonotype was found many times. V usage is TRBV5-1 and J usage is TRBJ2-7, with D uncertain. The V and J ends lost 1 base and 3 bases respectively, with 8 bases between them. Germline assignment: CDR1 SGHRS and CDR2 YFSETQ. The CDR3 extends over 13 amino acids. CDR3 nucleotides: TGCGCCAGCAGCTTGAATTCGATCTACGAGCAGTACTTC. Translation gives CASSLNSIYEQYF.

This clonotype was counted many times. The chain joins TRBV7-2 to TRBJ1-3; TRBD1 is a possible D gene (5 bases). V lost 5 bases and J lost 1, with 12 bases in between. This CDR3 is 15 amino acids long. The germline V gene encodes CDR1 SGHTA and CDR2 FQGNSA. Here the CDR3 DNA reads TGTGCCAGCAGCGACTCCCCAGGGTCTGGAAACACCATATATTTT. Translated: CASSDSPGSGNTIYF.

A remark on this clonotype: A read error is possible here, since a much larger clone lies one base away. This CDR3 fails to terminate in the conserved phenylalanine or tryptophan, so it likely reflects a read error. The CDR3 loop is CASRGGSGGSYNEQFS. DNA for the CDR3: TGTGCCAGTAGAGGGGGTAGCGGGGGTTCCTACAATGAGCAGTTCTCC. This chain links TRBV19 with TRBJ2-1; TRBD2 aligns across 9 bases. V lost 6 bases, J lost 1 base, and 7 bases stayed unmatched. CDR1 LNHDA and CDR2 SQIVND come from the germline V gene (reference sequence). The CDR3 consists of 16 residues.

About this clonotype itself: Possible read error: a much larger clone is one base away. Since no conserved phenylalanine or tryptophan closes the CDR3, a read error is the likely cause. The V and J genes are TRBV9 and TRBJ2-1; TRBD1 might be the D (5 bases). Trimming left V 4 bases short and J 1 base short, with 6 bases between. This CDR3 region has 13 residues. Germline V gives CDR1 SGDLS, CDR2 YYNGEE. The CDR3 loop is CASSTGSYNEQFS. The CDR3 DNA sequence: TGTGCCAGCAGCACAGGTTCCTACAATGAGCAGTTCTCC.

For this clonotype: A single base separates this from a much larger clone, so it may be a read error. The chain is built from TRBV11-3 and TRBJ2-7, with no clear D. V lost 1 base, J lost 6 bases, and 10 bases lay in between. Germline CDR1 and CDR2: SGHNT and YENEEA. CDR3 length: 13 residues. Here the CDR3 DNA reads TGTGCCAGCAGCTTAGGCAGGTTATCCGAGCAGTACTTC. As protein: CASSLGRLSEQYF.

V usage is TRBV3-1 and J usage is TRBJ1-4; no reliable D call. The CDR3 spans 13 residues. Trimming pared 4 bases from V and 9 bases from J, leaving 12 bases between. Germline V lookup: CDR1 LGHDT, CDR2 YNNKEL (reference sequence). The CDR3 protein is CASSPEQRKKLFF. The CDR3 DNA reads TGTGCCAGCAGCCCCGAACAAAGGAAAAAACTGTTTTTT.

With regard to this clonotype: Its ends do not fully match the called genes, so a read error is possible. The rearrangement uses TRBV7-7 and TRBJ2-3; TRBD2 agrees at 7 bases. Germline lookup yields CDR1 SSHAT and CDR2 FNYEAQ (reference sequence). This CDR3 has 20 residues. The CDR3 is CASSPEANTGEGCSADTQYF. In DNA form, the CDR3 reads TGTGCTAGCAGCCCCGAGGCGAACACCGGGGAGGGGTGTAGCGCAGATACGCAGTATTTT. Combining the CDR3 with reference TRBV7-7 and TRBJ2-3 gives the whole variable domain GAGVSQSPRYKVTKRGQDVTLRCDPISSHATLYWYQQALGQGPEFLTYFNYEAQPDKSGLPSDRFSAERPEGSISTLTIQRTEQRDSAMYRCASSPEANTGEGCSADTQYFGPGTRLTVL.